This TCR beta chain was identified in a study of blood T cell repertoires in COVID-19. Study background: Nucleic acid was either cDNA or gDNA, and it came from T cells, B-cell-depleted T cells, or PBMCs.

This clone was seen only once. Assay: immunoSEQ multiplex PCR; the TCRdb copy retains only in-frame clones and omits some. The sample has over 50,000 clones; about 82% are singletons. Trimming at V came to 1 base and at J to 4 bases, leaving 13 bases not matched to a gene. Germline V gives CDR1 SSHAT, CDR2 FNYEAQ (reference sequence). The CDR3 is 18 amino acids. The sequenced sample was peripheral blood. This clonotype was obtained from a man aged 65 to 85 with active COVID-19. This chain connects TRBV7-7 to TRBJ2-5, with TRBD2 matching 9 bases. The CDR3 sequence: CASSLVLAGSGAGETQYF. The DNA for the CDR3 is TGTGCCAGCAGCTTAGTACTAGCGGGCAGTGGGGCCGGAGAGACCCAGTACTTC.